The clone carrying this TCR beta chain was counted at least ten times. Its antigen is currently unknown. This CDR3 comprises 16 residues. Germline CDR1 and CDR2: LGHNA and YSLEER. Trimming cost V 1 base and J 7 bases; bases outside gene matches: 12. Preparation of the TCRbeta library involved a method that used unique molecular identifiers. MiXCR, applied by TCRdb to the PCR reads, yields one record per CDR3 protein. Of about 300,000 distinct CDR3 sequences listed, about 9.5% are singletons. This record belongs to a study of T-cell reconstitution after alpha-beta-depleted transplantation in children. Study-level results: One year after transplant, T-cell counts and diversity came mostly from newly produced T cells. About two months after transplant, alpha-beta T cells reportedly came from several hundred expanded graft clones. The study traced high day-60 TCRbeta diversity in some patients to surviving recipient T cells and thymic progenitors.

The specimen was PBMCs, collected before TCRalphabeta/CD19-depleted stem cell transplant. The clonotype originates from a boy under three years old with acute myeloid leukemia, due to receive a stem cell transplant. This chain joins TRBV4-3 and TRBJ2-5, with 7 positions matching TRBD1. The CDR3 loop is CASSQAATGVLRTQYF. The CDR3 DNA is TGCGCCAGCAGCCAAGCAGCTACAGGGGTGTTACGGACCCAGTACTTC.